This is a list of T cell receptor beta chains from one sample in a study of blood T cell repertoires in COVID-19. Measured with immunoSEQ multiplex PCR; TCRdb has only the in-frame clones, and not every one. Among around 250,000 clones listed, 80% to 90% were seen once. Material: PBMCs or T cells enriched from blood (not recorded which). All receptors derive from a woman aged 40 to 55 who had been exposed to COVID-19. Each CDR3 is given with its conserved first and last residue. Each record gives: J gene, clone size, V gene, D gene, CDR3 protein, CDR3 DNA. A D gene is named only where the DNA matches it firmly. Clone size appears in some rows only: once, few, many, or a class for an expanded clone.

TRBJ2-2 | - | TRBV7-3 | - | CASSLTPGEGGELFF | TGTGCCAGCAGCTTAACCCCAGGGGAAGGCGGGGAGCTGTTTTTT
TRBJ1-2 | once | TRBV9 | - | CASRNGGGYTF | TGTGCCAGCAGGAACGGAGGGGGCTACACCTTC
TRBJ1-1 | - | TRBV7-8 | - | CASSARVGFTEAFF | TGTGCCAGCAGTGCTCGGGTTGGCTTCACTGAAGCTTTCTTT
TRBJ2-1 | - | TRBV5-1 | TRBD1 | CASSAGQGLSYNEQFF | TGTGCCAGCAGCGCCGGACAGGGGCTATCCTACAATGAGCAGTTCTTC
TRBJ1-2 | - | TRBV27 | TRBD1 | CASSPGQAGYTF | TGTGCCAGCAGTCCCGGACAGGCTGGCTACACCTTC
TRBJ2-2 | - | TRBV3-1/TRBV3-2 | TRBD2 | CASSRVAGGNTGELFF | TGTGCCAGCAGCCGCGTAGCGGGAGGGAACACCGGGGAGCTGTTTTTT
TRBJ2-7 | - | TRBV13 | - | CASSLQQTSYEQYF | TGTGCCAGCAGCCTGCAACAAACCTCCTACGAGCAGTACTTC
TRBJ2-7 | - | TRBV7-9 | - | CASSLALGWHEQYF | TGTGCCAGCAGCTTAGCGCTAGGTTGGCACGAGCAGTACTTC
TRBJ2-7 | - | TRBV28 | TRBD1 | CASRETGSSYEQYF | TGTGCCAGCAGAGAGACAGGGAGCTCCTACGAGCAGTACTTC
TRBJ2-7 | - | TRBV4-3 | TRBD2 | CASSQELAGAPYEQYF | TGCGCCAGCAGCCAAGAACTAGCGGGGGCCCCCTACGAGCAGTACTTC
TRBJ1-5 | - | TRBV7-8 | - | CASSLEQYSNQPQHF | TGTGCCAGCAGCTTAGAACAGTATAGCAATCAGCCCCAGCATTTT
TRBJ1-5 | - | TRBV19 | - | CASSSWEGLSNQPQHF | TGTGCCAGTAGTTCTTGGGAGGGCTTGAGCAATCAGCCCCAGCATTTT
TRBJ1-6 | - | TRBV18 | - | CASSPPYVSLHSPLHF | TGTGCCAGCTCACCACCGTACGTCTCACTTCATTCACCCCTCCACTTT
TRBJ2-7 | - | TRBV2 | TRBD1 | CASRRTGLGYEQYF | TGTGCCAGCAGGAGGACAGGACTTGGGTACGAGCAGTACTTC
TRBJ2-3 | - | TRBV12-5 | - | CASAQVTDTQYF | TGTGCTTCAGCCCAGGTGACAGATACGCAGTATTTT
TRBJ2-3 | - | TRBV19 | TRBD1 | CASTLRQGRTDTQYF | TGTGCCAGTACCTTGAGACAGGGGCGCACAGATACGCAGTATTTT
TRBJ1-2 | - | TRBV24-1 | - | CATSDGRSSNYGYTF | TGTGCCACCAGTGATGGGAGGAGCTCTAACTATGGCTACACCTTC
TRBJ2-3 | once | TRBV7-9 | - | CASSSSPGGTDTQYF | TGTGCCAGCAGCTCTTCTCCGGGGGGCACAGATACGCAGTATTTT
TRBJ1-1 | - | TRBV7-9 | TRBD1 | CASSPTDRGRTEAFF | TGTGCCAGCAGCCCTACCGACAGGGGGCGCACTGAAGCTTTCTTT
TRBJ1-3 | once | TRBV27 | - | CASSFPRAGIRNTIYF | TGTGCCAGCAGTTTCCCAAGGGCGGGTATAAGAAACACCATATATTTT
TRBJ1-1 | - | TRBV29-1 | - | CSVELRSGTEAFF | TGCAGCGTTGAACTCCGATCGGGCACTGAAGCTTTCTTT
TRBJ2-2 | - | TRBV7-9 | - | CASSLSGGELFF | TGTGCCAGCAGCTTATCGGGCGGGGAGCTGTTTTTT
TRBJ1-5 | - | TRBV5-6 | - | CASSQQDQPQHF | TGTGCCAGCAGCCAGCAGGATCAGCCCCAGCATTTT
TRBJ2-5 | - | TRBV7-9 | TRBD2 | CASSLRSGGETQYF | TGTGCCAGCAGCTTAAGGTCGGGGGGAGAGACCCAGTACTTC
TRBJ1-5 | - | TRBV24-1 | TRBD1 | CATSLGQFSPQHF | TGTGCCACCAGCCTGGGACAGTTCAGCCCCCAGCATTTT
TRBJ1-2 | - | TRBV2 | TRBD1 | CASSFTTGGNGYTF | TGTGCCAGCAGTTTCACGACAGGGGGTAATGGCTACACCTTC